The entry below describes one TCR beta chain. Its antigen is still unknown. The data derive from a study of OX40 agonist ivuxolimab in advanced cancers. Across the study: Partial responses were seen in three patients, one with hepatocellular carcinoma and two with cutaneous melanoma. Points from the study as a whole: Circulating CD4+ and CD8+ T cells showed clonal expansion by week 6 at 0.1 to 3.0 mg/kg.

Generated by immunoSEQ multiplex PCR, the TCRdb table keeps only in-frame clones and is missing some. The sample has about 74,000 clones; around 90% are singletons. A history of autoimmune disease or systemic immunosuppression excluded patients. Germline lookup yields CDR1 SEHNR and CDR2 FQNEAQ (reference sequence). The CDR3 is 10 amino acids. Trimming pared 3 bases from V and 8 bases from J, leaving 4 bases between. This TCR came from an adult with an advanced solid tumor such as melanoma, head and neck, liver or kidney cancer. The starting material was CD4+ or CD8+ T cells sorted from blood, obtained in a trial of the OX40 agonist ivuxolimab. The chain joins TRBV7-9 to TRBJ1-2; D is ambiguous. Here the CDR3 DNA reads TGTGCCAGCAGCTTGGGGGGCTACACCTTC. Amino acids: CASSLGGYTF.